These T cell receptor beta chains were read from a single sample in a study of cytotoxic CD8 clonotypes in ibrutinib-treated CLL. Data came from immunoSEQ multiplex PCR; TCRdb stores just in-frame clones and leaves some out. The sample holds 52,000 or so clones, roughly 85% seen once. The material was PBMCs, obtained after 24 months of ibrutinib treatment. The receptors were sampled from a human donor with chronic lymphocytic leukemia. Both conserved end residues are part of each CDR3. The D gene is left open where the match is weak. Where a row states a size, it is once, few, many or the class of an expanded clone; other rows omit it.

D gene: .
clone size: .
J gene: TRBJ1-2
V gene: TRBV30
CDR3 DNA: TGTGCCTGGAAGGTCGGCGGTAGGGGTTTTTATGGCTACACCTTC
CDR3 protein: CAWKVGGRGFYGYTF

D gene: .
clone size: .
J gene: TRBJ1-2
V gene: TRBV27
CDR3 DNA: TGTGCCAGCAGTACCCAGGGGATCTATGGCTACACCTTC
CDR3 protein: CASSTQGIYGYTF

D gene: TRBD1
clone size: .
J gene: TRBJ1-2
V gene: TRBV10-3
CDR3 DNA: TGTGCCACCGGGTTCCTGGACAGGGGGGGCTATGGCTACACCTTC
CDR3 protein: CATGFLDRGGYGYTF

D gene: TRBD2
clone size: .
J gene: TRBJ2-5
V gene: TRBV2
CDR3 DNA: TGTGCCAGCAGTGAACTAGCGGGGGAGACCCAGTACTTC
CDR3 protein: CASSELAGETQYF

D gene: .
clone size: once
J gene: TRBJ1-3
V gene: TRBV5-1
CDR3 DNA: TGCGCCAGCAGCTCCGGACTGACCTCAGGAAACACCATATATTTT
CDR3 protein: CASSSGLTSGNTIYF

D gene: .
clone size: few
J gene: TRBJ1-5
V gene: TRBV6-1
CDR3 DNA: TGTGCCAGCCTTATCGTAGCGGGTCAGCCCCAGCATTTT
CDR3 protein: CASLIVAGQPQHF

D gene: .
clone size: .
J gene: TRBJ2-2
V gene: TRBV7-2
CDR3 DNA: TGTGCCAGCAGCGGGTCAACAGGTCGCACCGGGGAGCTGTTTTTT
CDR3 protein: CASSGSTGRTGELFF

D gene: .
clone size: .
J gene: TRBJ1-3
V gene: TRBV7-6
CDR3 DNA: TGTGCCAGCAGCGTAACTCTCGGAAACACCATATATTTT
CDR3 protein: CASSVTLGNTIYF

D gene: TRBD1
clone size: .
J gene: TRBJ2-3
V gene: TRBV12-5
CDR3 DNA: TGTGCTAGTGGTTTGGTATTGGACAGGGTTAGAAATACGCAGTATTTT
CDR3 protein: CASGLVLDRVRNTQYF

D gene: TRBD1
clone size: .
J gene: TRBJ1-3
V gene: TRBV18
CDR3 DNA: TGTGCCAGCTCACCCCCCCGAGGACAGGGGCCACAACACTCTGGAAACACCATATATTTT
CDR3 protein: CASSPPRGQGPQHSGNTIYF

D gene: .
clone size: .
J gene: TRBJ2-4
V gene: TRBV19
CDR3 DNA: TGTGCCAGTAGTATGGTTTCCCAGGGATCCAAAAACATTCAGTACTTC
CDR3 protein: CASSMVSQGSKNIQYF

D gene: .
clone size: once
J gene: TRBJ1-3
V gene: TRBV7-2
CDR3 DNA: TGTGCCAGCAGCTTAACAGGGACTGGAAACACCATATATTTT
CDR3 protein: CASSLTGTGNTIYF

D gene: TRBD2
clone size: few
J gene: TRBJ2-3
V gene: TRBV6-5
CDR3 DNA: TGTGCCAGCACCCGGGGTAGCGGGAGTTATACGCAGTATTTT
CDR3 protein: CASTRGSGSYTQYF